Sequencing of this T cell receptor (beta chain) was carried out in a study of cytomegalovirus exposure and HLA in healthy donors. Study-wide results and limits: According to a later analysis, TCR clusters from the first cohort tended to co-occur in the 100 to 150 validation repertoires. It was confirmed in vitro that a few of the CMV-associated chains were specific for CMV antigens.

TCRdb's copy holds only in-frame clones and misses some; the assay was immunoSEQ multiplex PCR. Seen here are about 250,000 clones, roughly 87% observed once, and the top ten hold about 12%. The donors were part of the roughly 130-subject validation cohort, which stood apart from the approximately 700-subject first cohort. The ends were cut back, 0 bases at V and 3 bases at J, with 12 bases in the middle. CDR1 and CDR2 (germline): MNHEY, SMNVEV (reference sequence). The CDR3 runs to 15 residues. This clone has a single count. Its cognate antigen is unknown. The source is a man aged 18-30 years in good health and CMV-seropositive. The V and J genes are TRBV27 and TRBJ2-7, with D possibly being TRBD1 (5 bases). The specimen was PBMCs. The CDR3 is CASSLSDQGYYEQYF. The CDR3 DNA sequence: TGTGCCAGCAGTTTATCGGACCAGGGCTACTACGAGCAGTACTTC.